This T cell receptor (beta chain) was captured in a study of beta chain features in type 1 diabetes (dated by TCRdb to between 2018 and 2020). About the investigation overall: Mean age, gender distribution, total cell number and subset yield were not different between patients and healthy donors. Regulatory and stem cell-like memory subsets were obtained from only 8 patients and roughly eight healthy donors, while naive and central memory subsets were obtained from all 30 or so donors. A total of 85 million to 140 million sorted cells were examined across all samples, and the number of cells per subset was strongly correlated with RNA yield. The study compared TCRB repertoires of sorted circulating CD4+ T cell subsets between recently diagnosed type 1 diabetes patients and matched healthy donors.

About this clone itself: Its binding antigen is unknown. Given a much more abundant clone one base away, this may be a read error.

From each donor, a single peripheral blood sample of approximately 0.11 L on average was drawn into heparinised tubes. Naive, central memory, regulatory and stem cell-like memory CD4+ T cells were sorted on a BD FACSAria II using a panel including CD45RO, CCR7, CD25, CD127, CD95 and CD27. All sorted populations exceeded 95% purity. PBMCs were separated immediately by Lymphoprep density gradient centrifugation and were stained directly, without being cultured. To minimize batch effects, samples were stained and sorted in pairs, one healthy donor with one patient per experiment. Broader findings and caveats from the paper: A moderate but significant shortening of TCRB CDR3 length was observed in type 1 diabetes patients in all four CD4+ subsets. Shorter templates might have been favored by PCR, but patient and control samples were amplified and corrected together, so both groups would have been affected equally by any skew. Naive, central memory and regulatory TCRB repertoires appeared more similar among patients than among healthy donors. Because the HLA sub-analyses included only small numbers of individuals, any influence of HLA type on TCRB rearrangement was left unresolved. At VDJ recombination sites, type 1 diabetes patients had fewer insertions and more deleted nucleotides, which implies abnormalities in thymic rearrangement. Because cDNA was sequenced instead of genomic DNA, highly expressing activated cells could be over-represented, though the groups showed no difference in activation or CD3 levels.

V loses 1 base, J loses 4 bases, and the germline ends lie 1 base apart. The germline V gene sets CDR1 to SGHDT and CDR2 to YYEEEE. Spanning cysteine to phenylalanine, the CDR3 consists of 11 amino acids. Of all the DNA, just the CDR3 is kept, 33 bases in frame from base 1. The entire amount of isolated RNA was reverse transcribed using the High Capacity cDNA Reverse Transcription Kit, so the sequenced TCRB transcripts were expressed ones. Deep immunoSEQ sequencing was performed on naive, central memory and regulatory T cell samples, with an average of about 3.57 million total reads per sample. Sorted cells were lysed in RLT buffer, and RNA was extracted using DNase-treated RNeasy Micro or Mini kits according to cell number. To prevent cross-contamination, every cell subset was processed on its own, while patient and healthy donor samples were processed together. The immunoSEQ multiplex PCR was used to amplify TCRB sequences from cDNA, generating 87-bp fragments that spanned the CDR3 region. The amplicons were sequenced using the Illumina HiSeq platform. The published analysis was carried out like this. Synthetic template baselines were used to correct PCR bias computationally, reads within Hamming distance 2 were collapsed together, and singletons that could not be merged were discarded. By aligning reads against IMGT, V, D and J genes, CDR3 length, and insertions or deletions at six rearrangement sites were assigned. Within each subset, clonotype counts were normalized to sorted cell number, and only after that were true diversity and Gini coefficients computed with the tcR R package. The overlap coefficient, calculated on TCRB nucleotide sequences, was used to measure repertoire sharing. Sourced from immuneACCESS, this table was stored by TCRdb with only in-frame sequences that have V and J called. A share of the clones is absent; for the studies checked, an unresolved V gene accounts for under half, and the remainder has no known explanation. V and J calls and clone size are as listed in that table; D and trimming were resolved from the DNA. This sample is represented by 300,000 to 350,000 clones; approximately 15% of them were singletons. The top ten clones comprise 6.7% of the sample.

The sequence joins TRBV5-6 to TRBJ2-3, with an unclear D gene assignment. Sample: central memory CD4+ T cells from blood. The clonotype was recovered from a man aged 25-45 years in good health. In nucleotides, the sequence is TGTGCCAGCAGCTTGTCAGATACGCAGTATTTT. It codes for CASSLSDTQYF.